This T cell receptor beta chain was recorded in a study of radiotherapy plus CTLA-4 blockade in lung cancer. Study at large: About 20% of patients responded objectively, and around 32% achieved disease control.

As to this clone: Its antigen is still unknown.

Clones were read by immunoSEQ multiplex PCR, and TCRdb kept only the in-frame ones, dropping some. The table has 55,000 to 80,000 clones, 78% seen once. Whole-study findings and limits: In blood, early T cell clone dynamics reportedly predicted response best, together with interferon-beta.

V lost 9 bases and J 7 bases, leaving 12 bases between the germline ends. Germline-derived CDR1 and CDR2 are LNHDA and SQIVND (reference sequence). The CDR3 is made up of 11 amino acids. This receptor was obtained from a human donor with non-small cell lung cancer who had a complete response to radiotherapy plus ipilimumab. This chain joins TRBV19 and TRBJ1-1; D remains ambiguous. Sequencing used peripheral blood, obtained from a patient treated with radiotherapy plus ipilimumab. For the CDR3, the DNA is TGTGCCAGCCCCGGTGTGGGTGAAGCTTTCTTT. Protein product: CASPGVGEAFF. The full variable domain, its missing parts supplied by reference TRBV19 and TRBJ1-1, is DGGITQSPKYLFRKEGQNVTLSCEQNLNHDAMYWYRQDPGQGLRLIYYSQIVNDFQKGDIAEGYSVSREKKESFPLTVTSAQKNPTAFYLCASPGVGEAFFGQGTRLTVV.